This T cell receptor beta chain was documented in a study of blood T cell repertoires in COVID-19. Study background: The analysed material was cDNA or gDNA that came from T cells, B-cell-depleted T cells, or PBMCs.

This table comes from immunoSEQ multiplex PCR, and its TCRdb copy is limited to in-frame clones, with some not included. The sample holds about 190,000 clones, approximately 90% seen once. Sequencing input: peripheral blood. This TCR derives from a woman aged 70-85 years with COVID-19, enrolled during active disease.

The CDR3 nucleotides read TGTGCCAGCTCGACAGGGATATATGGCTACACCTTC. Protein product: CASSTGIYGYTF. The chain combines TRBV28 with TRBJ1-2, with 7 bases aligning to TRBD1. This CDR3 is 12 amino acids long. V was clipped by 8 bases and J by 5 bases; unmatched bases: 5. CDR1 and CDR2 from the germline V gene are MDHEN and SYDVKM.